The 26 T cell receptor beta chains below all came from one sample that was sequenced in a study of blood T cell repertoires in COVID-19. Produced via immunoSEQ multiplex PCR; TCRdb's table is partial and in-frame only. The sample lists roughly 80,000 clones; approximately 84% were seen once. What was sequenced was peripheral blood. The receptor source for this set is a man aged 55 to 70 with active or convalescent COVID-19.

The rearrangement links TRBV11-2 to TRBJ2-5, with TRBD1 as a possible D gene (6 bases). CDR1 and CDR2 (germline): SGHAT, FQNNGV. V shed 0 bases and J shed 1 base, with 12 bases lying between them. This CDR3 contains 16 residues. The CDR3 region has the DNA TGTGCCAGCAGCTTAGATTGGGGGCGAACCCAAGAGACCCAGTACTTC. Translating it yields CASSLDWGRTQETQYF.

This chain connects TRBV20-1 to TRBJ1-2; 10 positions agree with TRBD1. CDR3 length: 11 amino acids. Germline values: CDR1 DFQATT, CDR2 SNEGSKA (reference sequence). CDR3 nucleotides: TGCAGCGTGGACAGGGGGGATGGCTACACCTTC. Its protein product is CSVDRGDGYTF.

This chain links TRBV4-3 with TRBJ2-3, with 13 bases fitting TRBD2. Trimming at V came to 2 bases and at J to 2 bases, leaving 7 bases not matched to a gene. The CDR3 consists of 18 residues. The germline gives CDR1 LGHNA, CDR2 YSLEER. The chain's CDR3 is CASSQSTSGGLYTDTQYF. In nucleotides, the CDR3 is TGCGCCAGCAGCCAATCGACTAGCGGGGGGCTATACACAGATACGCAGTATTTT.

This clone was found once. The rearrangement joins TRBV30 to TRBJ1-3, with a tentative D call TRBD1 (5 bases). Germline V gene lookup returns CDR1 GTSNPN and CDR2 SVGIG (reference sequence). The CDR3 has 13 residues. The ends were cut back, 2 bases at V and 1 base at J, with 6 bases in the middle. In nucleotides, the CDR3 is TGTGCCTGGAGTCAGGGATCTGGAAACACCATATATTTT. This sequence encodes CAWSQGSGNTIYF.

This chain connects TRBV7-2 to TRBJ1-2; D might be TRBD1 (6 bases). The CDR3 totals 13 residues. The germline V gene has CDR1 SGHTA and CDR2 FQGNSA. Trimming took 3 bases from V and 2 from J, leaving 7 bases between them. The chain's CDR3 is CASSFGQNYGYTF. CDR3 DNA: TGTGCCAGCAGCTTTGGACAGAACTATGGCTACACCTTC.

V gene TRBV9 combines with J gene TRBJ1-2; 8 positions agree with TRBD1. After removal of 3 bases from V and 8 bases from J, the junction contained 6 bases not matched to a gene. The CDR3 covers 13 residues. CDR1 SGDLS and CDR2 YYNGEE come from the germline V gene. The CDR3 spells CASSGADRGGYTF. The CDR3 DNA sequence: TGTGCCAGCAGCGGAGCCGACAGGGGCGGCTACACCTTC.

On this clone itself: Other DNA sequences in this sample translate to the same CDR3. The V call is TRBV12-3 or TRBV12-4, the J call TRBJ1-5; D uncertain. The CDR3 totals 13 residues. Trimming shortened V by 3 bases and J by 4 bases, and 7 bases separated the two germline ends. The CDR3 DNA reads TGTGCCAGCAGTTTCTCGGGAAATCAGCCCCAGCATTTT. It translates to CASSFSGNQPQHF.

The chain links TRBV28 to TRBJ2-5, with 10 bases matching TRBD2. Germline V gene lookup returns CDR1 MDHEN and CDR2 SYDVKM. J was trimmed by 4 bases and V by 7 bases; bases with no gene match: 6. CDR3 length: 14 residues. The CDR3 coding sequence is TGTGCCAGCAAAGCGGGGGGGGGACGAGAGACCCAGTACTTC. This codes for CASKAGGGRETQYF.

The chain joins TRBV2 to TRBJ2-7, with unresolved D. Germline V gene lookup returns CDR1 SNHLY and CDR2 FYNNEI. The V end lost 0 bases, the J end lost 1 base, and 16 bases lay between the germline ends. The CDR3 is 17 amino acids. The CDR3 loop reads CASSEAWPSRISYEQYF. The CDR3 DNA sequence: TGTGCCAGCAGTGAAGCGTGGCCTAGTAGGATTTCCTACGAGCAGTACTTC.

This chain connects TRBV6-2 or TRBV6-3 to TRBJ2-7; D possibly corresponds to TRBD2 (6 bases). The germline V gene encodes CDR1 MNHEY and CDR2 SVGEGT. The CDR3 sequence is 15 residues long. Trimming stripped 2 bases from V and 2 bases from J, with 13 bases between. CDR3 coding DNA: TGTGCCAGCAGTTACAGGTCGGGAGCCCCCTACGAGCAGTACTTC. It translates to CASSYRSGAPYEQYF.

The genes are TRBV4-1 and TRBJ1-2; possible D gene TRBD1, 6 bases. This CDR3 spans 14 amino acids. V dropped 2 bases and J dropped 7 bases, with 14 bases sitting between them. CDR1 is MGHRA, CDR2 YSYEKL, per germline. This chain's CDR3 is CASSQLGGGSGYTF. CDR3 nucleotides: TGCGCCAGCAGCCAACTCGGTGGGGGCAGTGGCTACACCTTC.

The chain has TRBV5-4 and TRBJ2-5, with a tentative D call TRBD1 (5 bases). The CDR3 runs 15 residues. V shed 4 bases and J shed 5 bases, with 18 bases lying between them. Germline CDR1 SGHNT, CDR2 YYREEE (reference sequence). The CDR3 here is CASSPTAHPGETQYF. The CDR3 coding sequence is TGTGCCAGCAGCCCTACAGCGCACCCAGGGGAGACCCAGTACTTC.

V and J are TRBV6-5 and TRBJ2-2; D is unclear. V was pared by 7 bases and J by 4 bases, with 7 bases between. In germline, CDR1 is MNHEY, CDR2 SVGAGI. The CDR3 length is 12 residues. This chain's CDR3 is CASTRGTGELFF. In DNA, the CDR3 is TGTGCCAGCACACGCGGCACCGGGGAGCTGTTTTTT.

The chain combines TRBV9 with TRBJ2-7; weak D call: TRBD1 (6 bases). Germline V gene sequence: CDR1 SGDLS, CDR2 YYNGEE. This CDR3 is built from 15 residues. Trimming left V 3 bases short and J 3 bases short, with 16 bases between. CDR3 sequence reads: CASSAVTGNLYEQYF. The CDR3 nucleotides are TGTGCCAGCAGCGCCGTAACAGGGAACCTCTACGAGCAGTACTTC.

The rearrangement joins TRBV5-6 to TRBJ2-7; TRBD1 aligns across 9 bases. CDR3 length equals 14 residues. CDR1 and CDR2 from the germline V gene are SGHDT and YYEEEE. With V trimmed by 3 bases and J by 6 bases, 7 bases remained unmatched. This chain's CDR3 is CASSSGQGNAEQYF. CDR3 DNA: TGTGCCAGCAGCTCGGGACAGGGAAATGCCGAGCAGTACTTC.

The chain uses TRBV7-2 and TRBJ2-5; 9 nucleotides align to TRBD2. The germline gives CDR1 SGHTA, CDR2 FQGNSA. This CDR3 comprises 16 residues. The J segment lost 7 bases and the V segment lost 3 bases, leaving 12 bases of the junction unmatched. The chain's CDR3 is CASSFLPSGAPRTQYF. In nucleotides, the CDR3 is TGTGCCAGCAGCTTTTTGCCTAGCGGGGCCCCGCGGACCCAGTACTTC.

DNA for the CDR3: TGTGCCTGGAGTGAGGGGACATTTGAAAGTCAGCCCCAGCATTTT. Protein: CAWSEGTFESQPQHF. V is TRBV30 and J is TRBJ1-5; perhaps TRBD1 as D (6 bases). This CDR3 has 15 residues. Trimming pared 1 base from V and 6 bases from J, leaving 16 bases between. Germline lookup yields CDR1 GTSNPN and CDR2 SVGIG (reference sequence).

The V call is TRBV7-3, the J call TRBJ2-3; TRBD2 aligns across 12 bases. Unmatched junction bases numbered 5, after V lost 1 base and J lost 3 bases. This CDR3 spans 17 amino acids. Germline CDR1 SGHTA, CDR2 FQGTGA. Here the CDR3 reads CASSLSPSGGATDTQYF. The CDR3 bases are TGTGCCAGCAGCTTAAGTCCTAGCGGGGGGGCAACAGATACGCAGTATTTT.

The V gene is TRBV3-1 (or the pseudogene TRBV3-2), the J gene TRBJ1-2; 10 bases line up with TRBD1. Germline trimming cut 1 base from V and 9 bases from J; bases unmatched to any gene: 5. Looked up from germline, CDR1 is LGHDT and CDR2 is YNNKEL (reference sequence). The length of the CDR3 is 14 residues. CDR3 nucleotide sequence: TGTGCCAGCAGCCAAGTGGGGACAGGGGTAAGCTACACCTTC. This gives the protein CASSQVGTGVSYTF.

The CDR3: CSVVRPGQKNIQYF. DNA for the CDR3: TGCAGCGTTGTTCGCCCGGGACAGAAAAACATTCAGTACTTC. The chain recombines TRBV29-1 with TRBJ2-4; 7 bases line up with TRBD1. After removal of 4 bases from V and 4 bases from J, the junction contained 7 bases not matched to a gene. The CDR3 extends over 14 amino acids. Germline V gives CDR1 SQVTM, CDR2 ANQGSEA.

The V gene is TRBV5-5, the J gene TRBJ1-5; perhaps TRBD1 as D (5 bases). Trimming removed 0 bases from V and 4 bases from J, with 14 bases in between. CDR1 and CDR2 from the germline V gene are SGHKS and YYEKEE (reference sequence). The CDR3 has 16 residues. For the CDR3, the DNA is TGTGCCAGCAGCTTGGTTGGGCAGGGTAATAATCAGCCCCAGCATTTT. This encodes CASSLVGQGNNQPQHF. The full variable domain, rest sourced from reference TRBV5-5 and TRBJ1-5, is DAGVTQSPTHLIKTRGQQVTLRCSPISGHKSVSWYQQVLGQGPQFIFQYYEKEERGRGNFPDRFSARQFPNYSSELNVNALLLGDSALYLCASSLVGQGNNQPQHFGDGTRLSIL.

J is TRBJ2-7 and V is TRBV2; D is perhaps TRBD1 (6 bases). Germline CDR1 and CDR2: SNHLY and FYNNEI. V was cut by 7 bases and J by 2 bases, with 12 bases left in between. CDR3 size: 13 residues. The CDR3, as DNA: TGTGCCAGCACCCAGACAGGCCCCTACGAGCAGTACTTC. Amino acids: CASTQTGPYEQYF.

V usage is TRBV5-5 and J usage is TRBJ2-5; TRBD1 aligns across 7 bases. V dropped 4 bases and J dropped 3; count of bases not matched to a gene: 6. The CDR3 is 14 residues long. CDR1 and CDR2 (germline): SGHKS, YYEKEE (reference sequence). In nucleotides, the CDR3 is TGTGCCAGCAGCAAAATAACAGGGGAAGAGACCCAGTACTTC. Translated, it gives CASSKITGEETQYF.

V gene TRBV14 combines with J gene TRBJ2-6, with 9 bases lining up with TRBD1. The CDR3 has 21 residues. The germline CDR1 and CDR2 sequences are SGHDN and FVKESK. J was trimmed by 4 bases and V by 1 base; bases with no gene match: 17. CDR3 in amino acids: CASSQGLHNRDRVYGANVLTF. The CDR3 DNA reads TGTGCCAGCAGCCAAGGGCTCCATAACCGGGACAGGGTATACGGGGCCAACGTCCTGACTTTC.

This sequence joins TRBV29-1 and TRBJ2-7; D perhaps matches TRBD2 (6 bases). V was shortened by 6 bases and J by 1 base, with 19 bases between the two germline ends. Germline values: CDR1 SQVTM, CDR2 ANQGSEA. The CDR3 has 15 amino acids. CDR3: CSVRRGTGDSYEQYF. CDR3 in DNA: TGCAGCGTCCGCCGTGGGACTGGTGATTCCTACGAGCAGTACTTC.

The rearrangement uses TRBV6-6 and TRBJ1-4, with 9 bases identical to TRBD1. The CDR3 length is 15 residues. The V gene end was trimmed by 5 bases and the J gene end by 7 bases; junction bases not matched to a gene: 8. CDR1 is MNHNY, CDR2 SVGAGI, per germline (reference sequence). The CDR3 is CASSIPGQGGEKLFF. The CDR3 DNA sequence: TGTGCCAGCAGTATACCGGGACAGGGTGGTGAAAAACTGTTTTTT.